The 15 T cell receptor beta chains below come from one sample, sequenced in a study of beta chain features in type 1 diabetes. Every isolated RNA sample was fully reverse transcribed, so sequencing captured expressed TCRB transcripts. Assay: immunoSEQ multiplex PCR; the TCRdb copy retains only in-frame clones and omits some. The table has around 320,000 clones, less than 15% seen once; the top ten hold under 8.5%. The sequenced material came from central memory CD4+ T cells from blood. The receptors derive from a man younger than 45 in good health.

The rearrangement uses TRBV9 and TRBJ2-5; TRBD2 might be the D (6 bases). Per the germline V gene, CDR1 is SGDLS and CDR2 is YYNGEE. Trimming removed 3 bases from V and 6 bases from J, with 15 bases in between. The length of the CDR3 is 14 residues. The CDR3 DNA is TGTGCCAGCAGCGCCCGACTAGATGGGAAGACCCAGTACTTC. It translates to CASSARLDGKTQYF. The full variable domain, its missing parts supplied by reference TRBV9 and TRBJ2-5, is DSGVTQTPKHLITATGQRVTLRCSPRSGDLSVYWYQQSLDQGLQFLIQYYNGEERAKGNILERFSAQQFPDLHSELNLSSLELGDSALYFCASSARLDGKTQYFGPGTRLLVL.

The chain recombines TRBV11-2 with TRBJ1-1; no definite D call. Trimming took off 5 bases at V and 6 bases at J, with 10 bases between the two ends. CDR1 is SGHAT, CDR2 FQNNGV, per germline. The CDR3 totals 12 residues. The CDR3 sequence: CASSPGGPEAFF. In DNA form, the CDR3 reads TGTGCCAGCAGCCCAGGCGGCCCTGAAGCTTTCTTT. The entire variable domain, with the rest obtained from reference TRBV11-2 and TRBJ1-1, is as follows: EAGVAQSPRYKIIEKRQSVAFWCNPISGHATLYWYQQILGQGPKLLIQFQNNGVVDDSQLPKDRFSAERLKGVDSTLKIQPAKLEDSAVYLCASSPGGPEAFFGQGTRLTVV.

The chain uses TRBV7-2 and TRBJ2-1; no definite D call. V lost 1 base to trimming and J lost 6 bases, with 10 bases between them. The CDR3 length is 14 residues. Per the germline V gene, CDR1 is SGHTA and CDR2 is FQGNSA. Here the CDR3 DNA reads TGTGCCAGCAGCTTAGGTCCCCCGGGCAATGAGCAGTTCTTC. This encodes CASSLGPPGNEQFF.

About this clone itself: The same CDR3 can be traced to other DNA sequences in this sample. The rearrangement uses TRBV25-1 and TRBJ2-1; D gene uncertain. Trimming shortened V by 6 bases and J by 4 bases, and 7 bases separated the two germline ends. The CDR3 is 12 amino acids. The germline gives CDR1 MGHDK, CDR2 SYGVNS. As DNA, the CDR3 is TGTGCCAGCAGGTACAGTTACAATGAGCAGTTCTTC. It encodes CASRYSYNEQFF.

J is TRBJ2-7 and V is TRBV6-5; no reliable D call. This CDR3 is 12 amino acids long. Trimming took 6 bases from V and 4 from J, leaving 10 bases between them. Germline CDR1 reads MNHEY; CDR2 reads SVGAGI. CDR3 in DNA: TGTGCCAGCAGCATCTCGGAGTACGAGCAGTACTTC. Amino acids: CASSISEYEQYF.

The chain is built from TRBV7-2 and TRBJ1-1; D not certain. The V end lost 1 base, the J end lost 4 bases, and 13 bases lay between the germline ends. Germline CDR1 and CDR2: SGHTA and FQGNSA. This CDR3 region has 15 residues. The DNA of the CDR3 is TGTGCCAGCAGCTTAGGGACCCGCACGGCCACTGAAGCTTTCTTT. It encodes CASSLGTRTATEAFF. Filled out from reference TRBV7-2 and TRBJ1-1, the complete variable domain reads GAGVSQSPSNKVTEKGKDVELRCDPISGHTALYWYRQSLGQGLEFLIYFQGNSAPDKSGLPSDRFSAERTGGSVSTLTIQRTQQEDSAVYLCASSLGTRTATEAFFGQGTRLTVV.

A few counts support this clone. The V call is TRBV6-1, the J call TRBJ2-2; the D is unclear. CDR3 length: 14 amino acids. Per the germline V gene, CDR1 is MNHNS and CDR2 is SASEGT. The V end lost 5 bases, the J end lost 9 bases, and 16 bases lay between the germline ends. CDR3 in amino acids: CASSSRAAGRELFF. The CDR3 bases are TGTGCCAGCAGTTCCCGGGCCGCCGGCCGGGAGCTGTTTTTT.

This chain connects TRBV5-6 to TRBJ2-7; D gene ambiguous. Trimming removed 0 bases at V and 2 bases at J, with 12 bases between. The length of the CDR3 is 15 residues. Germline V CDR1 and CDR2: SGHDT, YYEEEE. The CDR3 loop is CASSLVQQRTYEQYF. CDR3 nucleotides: TGTGCCAGCAGCTTGGTACAGCAAAGAACCTACGAGCAGTACTTC.

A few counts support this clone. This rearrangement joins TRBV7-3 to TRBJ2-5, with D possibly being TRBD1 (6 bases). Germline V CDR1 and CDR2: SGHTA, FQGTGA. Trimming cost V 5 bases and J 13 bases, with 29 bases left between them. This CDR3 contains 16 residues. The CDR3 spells CASSPEQGITPNSRYF. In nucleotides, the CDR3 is TGTGCCAGCAGCCCTGAACAGGGAATCACTCCCAACAGTCGGTACTTC.

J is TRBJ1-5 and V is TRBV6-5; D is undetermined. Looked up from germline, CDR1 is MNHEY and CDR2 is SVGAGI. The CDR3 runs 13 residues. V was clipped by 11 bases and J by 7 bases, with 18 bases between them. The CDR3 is CAVGWQVGQPQHF. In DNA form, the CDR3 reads TGTGCCGTCGGTTGGCAGGTGGGGCAGCCCCAGCATTTT.

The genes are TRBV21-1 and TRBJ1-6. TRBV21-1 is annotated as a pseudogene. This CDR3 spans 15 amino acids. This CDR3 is CASRREWLLNSPLHF. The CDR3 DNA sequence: TGTGCCAGCAGACGAGAGTGGTTACTTAATTCACCCCTCCACTTT.

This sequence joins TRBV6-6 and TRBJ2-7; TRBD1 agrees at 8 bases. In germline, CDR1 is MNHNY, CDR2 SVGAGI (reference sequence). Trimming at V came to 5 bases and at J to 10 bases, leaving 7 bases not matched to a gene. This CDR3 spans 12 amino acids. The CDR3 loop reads CASSAGQGKQYF. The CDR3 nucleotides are TGTGCCAGCAGTGCCGGACAGGGCAAACAGTACTTC.

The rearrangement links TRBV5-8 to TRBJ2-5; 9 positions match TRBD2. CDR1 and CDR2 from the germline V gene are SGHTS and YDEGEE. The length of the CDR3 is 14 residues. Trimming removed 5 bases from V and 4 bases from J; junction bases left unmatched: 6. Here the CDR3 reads CASRRGLALETQYF. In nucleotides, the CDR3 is TGTGCCAGCAGACGGGGACTAGCATTAGAGACCCAGTACTTC.

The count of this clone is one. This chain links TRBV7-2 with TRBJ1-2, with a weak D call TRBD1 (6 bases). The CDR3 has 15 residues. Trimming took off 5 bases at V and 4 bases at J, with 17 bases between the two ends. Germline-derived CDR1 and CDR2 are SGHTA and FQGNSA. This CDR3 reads CASSPRQATTYGYTF. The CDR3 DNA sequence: TGTGCCAGCAGCCCTAGACAGGCGACGACCTATGGCTACACCTTC. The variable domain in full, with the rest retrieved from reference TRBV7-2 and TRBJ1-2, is GAGVSQSPSNKVTEKGKDVELRCDPISGHTALYWYRQSLGQGLEFLIYFQGNSAPDKSGLPSDRFSAERTGGSVSTLTIQRTQQEDSAVYLCASSPRQATTYGYTFGSGTRLTVV.

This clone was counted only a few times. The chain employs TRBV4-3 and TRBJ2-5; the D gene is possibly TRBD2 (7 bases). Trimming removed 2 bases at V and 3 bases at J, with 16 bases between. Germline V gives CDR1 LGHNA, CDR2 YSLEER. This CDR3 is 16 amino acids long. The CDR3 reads CASSQPRAGAEETQYF. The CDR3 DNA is TGCGCCAGCAGCCAACCGCGGGCGGGGGCAGAAGAGACCCAGTACTTC.